This TCR beta chain was sequenced during a study of blood T cells in healthy people across ages. Across the whole study: Researchers report that template switching captured about one barcoded beta molecule per two T cells.

A second PCR of about 7 to 12 cycles used a sample-barcoded 5' primer and a J-beta primer mix. A tag from a template-switch adaptor with 12 random nucleotides marked each cDNA molecule. MiXCR was run by TCRdb on the 5' RACE reads, yielding one entry per CDR3 protein. This table has around 790,000 distinct CDR3 sequences, under 55% appearing once. The germline V gene encodes CDR1 LNHNV and CDR2 YYDKDF (reference sequence). This CDR3 region has 12 residues. V lost 0 bases, J lost 15 bases, and 12 bases lay in between. This clonotype was picked up a small number of times. Material: blood. The V gene is TRBV15, the J gene TRBJ2-1; D assignment may be TRBD1 or TRBD2 (5 bases each). This sequence originates from a man in his sixties in good health. This CDR3 reads CATSRDRGAGFF. The CDR3 bases are TGTGCCACCAGCAGAGATCGAGGGGCTGGGTTCTTC.